The 5 T cell receptor beta chains below were found in one sample sequenced in a study of vaccination effects on CD4 cells after COVID-19. These receptors have no known antigen. Sequencing in the ViraFEST assay came after antigen-specific CD4+ T cells had been expanded with viral peptide pools, which were used to stimulate PBMC. The culture ran for approximately 10 days before CD4+ T cells were isolated. As their vaccination, participants received two doses of either BNT162b2 or mRNA-1273. The repertoire was sequenced with immunoSEQ multiplex PCR; TCRdb's copy has only in-frame clones and lacks some. The sample lists over 80,000 clones, around 74% occurring once. The material was CD4+ T cells from PBMCs cultured with HCoV-OC43 spike peptides, obtained after COVID-19 vaccination. Subset indicated: HCoV-OC43 spike overlapping peptide pool stimulation. The receptors were sampled from a human donor who received a COVID-19 vaccine.

This chain joins TRBV25-1 and TRBJ2-3, with 7 bases that match TRBD1. Germline CDR1 is MGHDK and CDR2 is SYGVNS. The CDR3 runs 13 residues. V trimming: 8 bases; J trimming: 3 bases; junction bases outside the gene matches: 5. This CDR3 is CASRDRETDTQYF. The CDR3 DNA follows: TGTGCCAGCCGCGACAGGGAAACAGATACGCAGTATTTT.

The genes are TRBV6-2 or TRBV6-3 and TRBJ1-5; TRBD1 is a possible D gene (5 bases). This CDR3 has 15 amino acids. Trimming stripped 2 bases from V and 2 bases from J, with 10 bases between. Germline V lookup: CDR1 MNHEY, CDR2 SVGEGT. Here the CDR3 DNA reads TGTGCCAGCAGTTACGCTCAAGGGGGCAATCAGCCCCAGCATTTT. Its protein product is CASSYAQGGNQPQHF.

Remarks on this clone: Relative to the germline gene, one junction end is altered; a read error may explain this. The chain couples TRBV7-9 to TRBJ1-1, with 10 bases fitting TRBD1. Per the germline V gene, CDR1 is SEHNR and CDR2 is FQNEAQ (reference sequence). The CDR3 totals 15 residues. CDR3 sequence reads: CTSRWDRGFDTEAFF. The DNA for the CDR3 is TGTACCAGCCGTTGGGACAGGGGCTTCGACACTGAAGCTTTCTTT.

This clone came up once. Other DNA sequences in this sample translate to the same CDR3. This sequence joins TRBV12-3 or TRBV12-4 and TRBJ1-5; D remains unclear. The CDR3 is made up of 13 amino acids. V gave up 1 base and J gave up 0 bases, with 1 base separating them. CDR3 DNA: TGTGCCAGCAGTTTAGGTAGCAATCAGCCCCAGCATTTT. It translates to CASSLGSNQPQHF.

This rearrangement joins TRBV15 to TRBJ1-3; perhaps TRBD1 as D (5 bases). The CDR3 spans 15 residues. From germline, CDR1 is LNHNV and CDR2 YYDKDF (reference sequence). V was clipped by 7 bases and J by 0 bases, with 13 bases between them. CDR3 nucleotides: TGTGCCACCACCCTCGGGGGATCCTCTGGAAACACCATATATTTT. This codes for CATTLGGSSGNTIYF. The entire variable domain, with the rest obtained from reference TRBV15 and TRBJ1-3, is as follows: DAMVIQNPRYQVTQFGKPVTLSCSQTLNHNVMYWYQQKSSQAPKLLFHYYDKDFNNEADTPDNFQSRRPNTSFCFLDIRSPGLGDTAMYLCATTLGGSSGNTIYFGEGSWLTVV.